The 5 T cell receptor beta chains reported below all come from one sample, sequenced in a study of blood T cell repertoires in COVID-19. Here immunoSEQ multiplex PCR was the method, and the copy in TCRdb shows in-frame clones only, minus some. The sample includes some 150,000 clones, 82% seen only once; the top ten take about 4.3%. The sample comprised peripheral blood. The receptors were sampled from an elderly woman with acute or convalescent COVID-19.

V gene TRBV27 combines with J gene TRBJ2-1; 7 bases are shared with TRBD2. The CDR3 extends over 17 amino acids. CDR1 is MNHEY and CDR2 is SMNVEV in the germline V gene (reference sequence). Losses at the gene ends were 5 bases for V and 4 bases for J; bases not matched to a gene: 14. CDR3 sequence (DNA): TGTGCCAGCAGTCTTACCCCTCCTCGGGAGGAGTACAATGAGCAGTTCTTC. This sequence encodes CASSLTPPREEYNEQFF.

The chain is built from TRBV15 and TRBJ1-6, with TRBD1 matching over 7 bases. The CDR3 length is 16 residues. The J segment lost 9 bases and the V segment lost 0 bases, leaving 8 bases of the junction unmatched. From germline, CDR1 is LNHNV and CDR2 YYDKDF (reference sequence). The CDR3 here is CATSRDWAGGRSPLHF. The CDR3 DNA reads as TGTGCCACCAGCAGAGATTGGGCAGGGGGTCGTTCACCCCTCCACTTT. The full variable domain, completed using reference TRBV15 and TRBJ1-6, is DAMVIQNPRYQVTQFGKPVTLSCSQTLNHNVMYWYQQKSSQAPKLLFHYYDKDFNNEADTPDNFQSRRPNTSFCFLDIRSPGLGDTAMYLCATSRDWAGGRSPLHFGNGTRLTVT.

This clone was found a few times. This rearrangement joins TRBV9 to TRBJ2-7, with TRBD2 as a possible D gene (5 bases). The CDR3 runs 13 residues. V was shortened by 0 bases and J by 3 bases, with 7 bases between the two germline ends. From germline, CDR1 is SGDLS and CDR2 YYNGEE. Here the CDR3 reads CASSVEGSYEQYF. The DNA for the CDR3 is TGTGCCAGCAGCGTAGAAGGGAGCTACGAGCAGTACTTC.

The rearrangement joins TRBV2 to TRBJ2-2; TRBD2 is a possible D gene (6 bases). The CDR3 loop spans 14 amino acids. V was pared by 8 bases and J by 8 bases, with 18 bases between. Germline CDR1 SNHLY, CDR2 FYNNEI. CDR3 DNA: TGTGCCAGCTGGAGGGGCCCCCCTGGGGGGGAGCTGTTTTTT. Translation gives CASWRGPPGGELFF.

The table lists this clone with a count of one. The gene calls are TRBV5-1 and TRBJ2-1; 13 bases line up with TRBD2. The CDR3 contains 14 residues. Germline V gene data show CDR1 as SGHRS and CDR2 as YFSETQ. V gave up 4 bases and J gave up 9 bases; unmatched junction bases: 4. This CDR3 reads CASSPGLAGREQFF. The CDR3 region has the DNA TGCGCCAGCAGCCCGGGACTAGCGGGACGTGAGCAGTTCTTC.